The text below deals with one TCR beta chain. These data are taken from a study of T cells after somatic rescue of genetic block. The method was immunoSEQ multiplex PCR; TCRdb's version includes in-frame clones alone and lacks a portion of them. The data hold around 52,000 clones, with around 96% observed a single time. The V gene lost 5 bases and the J gene lost 4 bases, with 8 bases spanning the gap. CDR3 length equals 12 residues. Per the germline V gene, CDR1 is MGHDK and CDR2 is SYGVNS. Material: peripheral blood mononuclear cells (PBMCs). The receptor was isolated from a child in the first two years of life. J is TRBJ1-2 and V is TRBV25-1; no firm D call. The CDR3 DNA reads as TGTGCCAGCAGTCAAGGTCTCTATGGCTACACCTTC. This sequence encodes CASSQGLYGYTF.